Listed here is a single T cell receptor (beta chain). What it binds is not known. Germline loops: CDR1 SNHLY, CDR2 FYNNEI. CDR3 length: 12 amino acids. V was pared by 2 bases and J by 15 bases, with 14 bases between. The source of the sample is a study of T cell responses to AZD1222 COVID-19 vaccine. Study observations and caveats: Epitopes outside B.1.351 and B.1.1.7 mutated regions reportedly drew nearly half of spike TCRs. Seropositive status at baseline applied to only 6 or 7 AZD1222 recipients.

Repertoires were generated with immunoSEQ multiplex PCR, while TCRdb's copy carries only in-frame clones and drops some. Of some 120,000 clones in the sample, 70% to 90% were seen once. The chain carries TRBV2 and TRBJ2-1; D is unresolved. Sequenced material: peripheral blood, taken on day 0 of AZD1222 vaccination. The TCR was taken from an adult in good health. CDR3 protein: CASSERRVFAFF. The CDR3 coding sequence is TGTGCCAGCAGTGAAAGGCGAGTTTTTGCGTTCTTC.